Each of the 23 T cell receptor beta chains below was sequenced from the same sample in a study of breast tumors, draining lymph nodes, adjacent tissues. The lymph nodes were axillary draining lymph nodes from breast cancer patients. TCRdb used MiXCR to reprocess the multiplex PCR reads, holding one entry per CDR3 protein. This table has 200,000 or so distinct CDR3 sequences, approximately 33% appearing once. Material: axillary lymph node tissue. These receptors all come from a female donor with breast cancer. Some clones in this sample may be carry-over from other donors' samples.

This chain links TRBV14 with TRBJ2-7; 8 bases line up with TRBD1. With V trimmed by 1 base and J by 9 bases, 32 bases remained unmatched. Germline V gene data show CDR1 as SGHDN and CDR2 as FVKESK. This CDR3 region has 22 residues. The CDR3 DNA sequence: TGTGCCAGCAGCCAAGTTAGTCCCCGCCCGGGACAGGCTTCGGCCCCTTCGGGCGGGCAGTACTTC. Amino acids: CASSQVSPRPGQASAPSGGQYF. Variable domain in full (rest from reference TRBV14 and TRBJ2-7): EAGVTQFPSHSVIEKGQTVTLRCDPISGHDNLYWYRRVMGKEIKFLLHFVKESKQDESGMPNNRFLAERTGGTYSTLKVQPAELEDSGVYFCASSQVSPRPGQASAPSGGQYFGPGTRLTVT.

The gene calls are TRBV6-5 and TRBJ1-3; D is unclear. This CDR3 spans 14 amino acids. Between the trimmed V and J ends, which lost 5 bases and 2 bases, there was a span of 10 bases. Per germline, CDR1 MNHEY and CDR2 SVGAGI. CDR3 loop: CASSLRETGNTIYF. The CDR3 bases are TGTGCCAGCAGTCTCCGGGAGACTGGAAACACCATATATTTT.

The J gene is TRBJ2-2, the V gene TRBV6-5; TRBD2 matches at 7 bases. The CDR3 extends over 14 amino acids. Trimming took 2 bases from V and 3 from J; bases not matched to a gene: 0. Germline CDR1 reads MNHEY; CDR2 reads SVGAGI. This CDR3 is CASSYRGDTGELFF. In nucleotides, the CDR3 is TGTGCCAGCAGTTACCGGGGGGACACCGGGGAGCTGTTTTTT.

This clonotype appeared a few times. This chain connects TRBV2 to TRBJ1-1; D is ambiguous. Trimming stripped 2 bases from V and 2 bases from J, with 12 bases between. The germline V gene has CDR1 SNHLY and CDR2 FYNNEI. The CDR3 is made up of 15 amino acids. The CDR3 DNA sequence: TGTGCCAGCAGTGAACGCGGGTGGGCCAACACTGAAGCTTTCTTT. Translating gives CASSERGWANTEAFF. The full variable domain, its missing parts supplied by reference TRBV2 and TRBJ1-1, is EPEVTQTPSHQVTQMGQEVILRCVPISNHLYFYWYRQILGQKVEFLVSFYNNEISEKSEIFDDQFSVERPDGSNFTLKIRSTKLEDSAMYFCASSERGWANTEAFFGQGTRLTVV.

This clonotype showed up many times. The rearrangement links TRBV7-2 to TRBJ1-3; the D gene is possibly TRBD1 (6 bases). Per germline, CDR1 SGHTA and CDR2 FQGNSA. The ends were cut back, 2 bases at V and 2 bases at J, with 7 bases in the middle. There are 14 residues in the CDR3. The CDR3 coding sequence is TGTGCCAGCAGCTTACAGGGGACTGGAAACACCATATATTTT. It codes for CASSLQGTGNTIYF.

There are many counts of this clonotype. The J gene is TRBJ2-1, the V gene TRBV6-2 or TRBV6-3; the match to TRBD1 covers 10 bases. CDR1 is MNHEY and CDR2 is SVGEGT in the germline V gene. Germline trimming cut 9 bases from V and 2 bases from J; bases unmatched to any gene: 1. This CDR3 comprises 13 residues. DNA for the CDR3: TGTGCCAGTGGGACAGGGGCCTACAATGAGCAGTTCTTC. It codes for CASGTGAYNEQFF.

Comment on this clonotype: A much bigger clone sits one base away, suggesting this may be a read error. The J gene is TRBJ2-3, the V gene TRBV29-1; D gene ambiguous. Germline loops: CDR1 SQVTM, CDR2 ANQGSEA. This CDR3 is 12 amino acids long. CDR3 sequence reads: CSVQALTDTRYF. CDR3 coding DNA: TGCAGCGTTCAAGCCCTCACAGATACGCGGTATTTT.

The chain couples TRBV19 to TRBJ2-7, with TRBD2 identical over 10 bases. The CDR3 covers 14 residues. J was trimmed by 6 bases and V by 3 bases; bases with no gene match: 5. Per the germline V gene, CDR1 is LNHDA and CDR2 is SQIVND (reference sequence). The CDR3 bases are TGTGCCAGTAGTATGATAGCGGGGGGTTCCGAGCAGTACTTC. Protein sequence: CASSMIAGGSEQYF.

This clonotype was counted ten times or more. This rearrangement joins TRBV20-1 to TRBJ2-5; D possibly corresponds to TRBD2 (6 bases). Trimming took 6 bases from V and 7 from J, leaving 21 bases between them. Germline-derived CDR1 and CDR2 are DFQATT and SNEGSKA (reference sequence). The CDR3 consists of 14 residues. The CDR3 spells CSAGGWGVEATQYF. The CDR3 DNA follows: TGCAGTGCCGGGGGATGGGGGGTCGAAGCGACCCAGTACTTC.

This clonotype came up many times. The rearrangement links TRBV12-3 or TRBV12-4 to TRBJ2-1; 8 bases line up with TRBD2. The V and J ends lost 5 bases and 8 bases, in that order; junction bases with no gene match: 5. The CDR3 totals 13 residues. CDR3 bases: TGTGCCAGCAGTCTTAGGACTAGCTATGAGCAGTTCTTC. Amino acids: CASSLRTSYEQFF.

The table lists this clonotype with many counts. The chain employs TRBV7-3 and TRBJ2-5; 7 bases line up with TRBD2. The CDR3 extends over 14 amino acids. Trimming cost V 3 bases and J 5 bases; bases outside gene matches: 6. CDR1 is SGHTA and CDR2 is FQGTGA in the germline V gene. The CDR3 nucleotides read TGTGCCAGCAGCTTTGGGGGGGGAGCGGAGACCCAGTACTTC. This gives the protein CASSFGGGAETQYF.

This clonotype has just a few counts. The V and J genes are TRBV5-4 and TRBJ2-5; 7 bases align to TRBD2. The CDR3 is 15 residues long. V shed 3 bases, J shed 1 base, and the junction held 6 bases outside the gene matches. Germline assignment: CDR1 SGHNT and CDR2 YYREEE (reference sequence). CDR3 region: CASSSGTTGQETQYF. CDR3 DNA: TGTGCCAGCAGCTCTGGGACTACCGGCCAAGAGACCCAGTACTTC.

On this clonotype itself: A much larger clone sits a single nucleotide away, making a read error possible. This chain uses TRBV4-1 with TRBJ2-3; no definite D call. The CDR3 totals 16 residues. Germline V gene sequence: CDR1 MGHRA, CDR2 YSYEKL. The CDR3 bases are TGCGCCAACAGCCAAGATCGGACGGCGAGCACAGATACGCAGTATTTT. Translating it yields CANSQDRTASTDTQYF.

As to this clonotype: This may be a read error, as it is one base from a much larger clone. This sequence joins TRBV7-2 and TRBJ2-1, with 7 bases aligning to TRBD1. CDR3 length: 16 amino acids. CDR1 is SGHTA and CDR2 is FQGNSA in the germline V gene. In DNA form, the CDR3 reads TGTGCCAGCAGCTTAGACGTCGGGACAGTGTACAATGAGCAGTGCTTC. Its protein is CASSLDVGTVYNEQCF.

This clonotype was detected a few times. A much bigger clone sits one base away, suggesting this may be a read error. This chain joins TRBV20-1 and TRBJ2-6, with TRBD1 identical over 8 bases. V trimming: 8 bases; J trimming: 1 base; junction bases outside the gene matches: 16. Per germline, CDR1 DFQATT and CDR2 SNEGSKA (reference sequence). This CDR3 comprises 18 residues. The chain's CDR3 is CSSLPSDRVASGANVLTF. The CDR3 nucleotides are TGCAGTTCGCTTCCCTCGGACAGGGTGGCGTCTGGGGCCAACGTCCTGACTTTC.

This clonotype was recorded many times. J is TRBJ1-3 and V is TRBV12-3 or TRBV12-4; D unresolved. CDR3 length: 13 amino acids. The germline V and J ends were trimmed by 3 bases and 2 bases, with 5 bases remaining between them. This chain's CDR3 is CASSFLTGNTIYF. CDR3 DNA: TGTGCCAGCAGTTTCCTGACTGGAAACACCATATATTTT.

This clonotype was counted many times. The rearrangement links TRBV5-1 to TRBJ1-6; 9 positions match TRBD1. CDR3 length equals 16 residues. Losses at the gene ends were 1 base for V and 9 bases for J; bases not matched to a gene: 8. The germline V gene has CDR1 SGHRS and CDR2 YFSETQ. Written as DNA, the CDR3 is TGCGCCAGCAGCTTGCCAGGGACAGGGTCCACTTCACCCCTCCACTTT. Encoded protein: CASSLPGTGSTSPLHF.

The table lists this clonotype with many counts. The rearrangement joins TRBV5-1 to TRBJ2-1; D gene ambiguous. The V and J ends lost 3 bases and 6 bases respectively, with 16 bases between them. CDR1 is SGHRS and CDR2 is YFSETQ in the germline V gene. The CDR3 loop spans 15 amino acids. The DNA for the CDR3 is TGCGCCAGCAGCTACGACAATCGTGTAGGCAATGAGCAGTTCTTC. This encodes CASSYDNRVGNEQFF.

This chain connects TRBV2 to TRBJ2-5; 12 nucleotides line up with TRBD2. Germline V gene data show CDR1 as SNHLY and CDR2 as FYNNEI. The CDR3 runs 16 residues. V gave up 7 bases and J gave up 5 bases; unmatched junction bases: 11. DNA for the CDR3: TGTGCCAGCATGGCTGGGCTAGCGGGGGGGCGGGAGACCCAGTACTTC. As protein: CASMAGLAGGRETQYF.

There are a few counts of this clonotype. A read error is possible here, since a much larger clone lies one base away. The chain's CDR3 is CASSSRTGAHEQYF. The DNA of the CDR3 is TGCGCCAGCAGCTCCAGGACAGGGGCACACGAGCAGTACTTC. The chain employs TRBV5-1 and TRBJ2-7; 9 positions agree with TRBD1. The CDR3 has 14 amino acids. Unmatched junction bases numbered 6, after V lost 3 bases and J lost 5 bases. The germline V gene has CDR1 SGHRS and CDR2 YFSETQ.

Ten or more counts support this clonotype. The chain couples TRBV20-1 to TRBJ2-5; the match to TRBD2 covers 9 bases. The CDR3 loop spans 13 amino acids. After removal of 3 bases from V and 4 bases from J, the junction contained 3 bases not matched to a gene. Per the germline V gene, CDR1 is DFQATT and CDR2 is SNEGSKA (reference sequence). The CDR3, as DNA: TGCAGTGCTAGGTTAGCGGGAGTAGAGACCCAGTACTTC. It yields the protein CSARLAGVETQYF.

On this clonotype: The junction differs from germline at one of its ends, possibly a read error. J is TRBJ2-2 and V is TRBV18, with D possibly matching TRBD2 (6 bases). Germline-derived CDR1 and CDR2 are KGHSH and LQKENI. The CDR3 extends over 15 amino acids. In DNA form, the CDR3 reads TGTGCCAGCTCACCAGTGGCCCTAGACACCGGGGGGCTGTTTTTT. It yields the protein CASSPVALDTGGLFF.

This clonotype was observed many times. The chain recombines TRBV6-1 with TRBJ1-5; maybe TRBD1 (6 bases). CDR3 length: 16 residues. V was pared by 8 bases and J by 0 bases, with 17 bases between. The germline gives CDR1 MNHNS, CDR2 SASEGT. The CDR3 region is CASQKDRLYSNQPQHF. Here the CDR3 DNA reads TGTGCCAGCCAGAAGGACAGACTATATAGCAATCAGCCCCAGCATTTT.